This T cell receptor beta chain originates from a study of T cells after posttransplantation cyclophosphamide. The V end lost 0 bases, the J end lost 6 bases, and 15 bases lay between the germline ends. CDR3 size: 16 residues. Per germline, CDR1 SGHVS and CDR2 FNYEAQ. Peripheral blood was collected from the related graft donor on the marrow donation day. Study-wide points: Later blood repertoires were often dominated by clones from the donor CD8+ memory compartment. Recipient CMV seropositivity and CMV reactivation strongly tracked TRB clonality. Skin or GI-infiltrating T cells shared few TRB sequences with blood.

Generated by immunoSEQ multiplex PCR, the TCRdb table keeps only in-frame clones and is missing some. This sample has around 47,000 clones, with approximately 94% found just once. This clone was recorded only once. No antigen is known for it. The sequencing sample was made of PBMCs. The clonotype comes from a woman aged 30 to 39 in good health and a related stem cell transplant donor. This chain uses TRBV7-6 with TRBJ2-1, with D possibly TRBD1 on 5 matching bases. CDR3 nucleotides: TGTGCCAGCAGCTTAGCGCGCAGGGAAGGGTTCAATGAGCAGTTCTTC. Its protein is CASSLARREGFNEQFF.